What follows are 21 T cell receptor beta chains derived from one specimen sequenced in a study of Graves' ophthalmopathy and Graves' hyperthyroidism (dated by TCRdb to 2016 to 2019). The reads were generated on an Illumina HiSeq 2000. For repertoire sequencing, TCR beta CDR3 regions were amplified from RNA transcripts. The first round of RT-PCR was done with HTBI primers and the Qiagen OneStep RT-PCR kit, and was followed by a second round of multiplex PCR, then size selection and purification. TCRdb passed the public sequencing reads through fastp at Q25 and MiXCR, retaining productive beta sequences. Entries are consolidated by CDR3 protein sequence, retaining the most common genes and DNA. This sample is represented by 450,000 to 600,000 distinct CDR3 sequences; 35% to 45% of them were singletons. About 4.6% of the sample comes from the top ten. Source material: peripheral blood or thyroid tissue (not recorded which). The receptors here all came from an adult man with Graves' hyperthyroidism.

This clonotype was detected ten times or more. The chain recombines TRBV24-1 with TRBJ1-1; 8 bases line up with TRBD1. The CDR3 is 14 residues long. Germline values: CDR1 KGHDR, CDR2 SFDVKD. Losses at the gene ends were 9 bases for V and 1 base for J; bases not matched to a gene: 6. CDR3 nucleotides: TGTGCCACCCGATGGACAGGGACGAACACTGAAGCTTTCTTT. It encodes CATRWTGTNTEAFF.

A single count supports this clonotype. The J gene is TRBJ2-2, the V gene TRBV7-9; TRBD2 aligns across 7 bases. V trimming: 8 bases; J trimming: 5 bases; junction bases outside the gene matches: 20. Germline V CDR1 and CDR2: SEHNR, FQNEAQ (reference sequence). The CDR3 is 18 residues long. In DNA form, the CDR3 reads TGTGCCAGCGGTAGGGACTCGACGGGCGGGAGAGCAACCGGGGAGCTGTTTTTT. It yields the protein CASGRDSTGGRATGELFF.

This clonotype has a count of ten or more. The chain combines TRBV20-1 with TRBJ1-6; D perhaps matches TRBD1 (5 bases). The germline V gene encodes CDR1 DFQATT and CDR2 SNEGSKA (reference sequence). The V gene lost 3 bases and the J gene lost 9 bases, with 15 bases spanning the gap. The CDR3 has 14 residues. CDR3 in DNA: TGCAGTGCTAGTAGAAGGGACGGAGTTTCACCCCTCCACTTT. Amino acid sequence: CSASRRDGVSPLHF.

This clonotype was counted many times. This chain joins TRBV10-3 and TRBJ2-5; 8 bases are a match to TRBD1. Germline V gene lookup returns CDR1 ENHRY and CDR2 SYGVKD. This CDR3 region has 14 residues. V trimming: 0 bases; J trimming: 4 bases; junction bases outside the gene matches: 1. The CDR3 coding sequence is TGTGCCATCAGTGAGTCGACAGGGGCAGAGACCCAGTACTTC. Amino acids: CAISESTGAETQYF.

This clonotype has a count of ten or more. The chain is built from TRBV2 and TRBJ1-2, with 8 bases matching TRBD1. In germline, CDR1 is SNHLY, CDR2 FYNNEI. Losses at the gene ends were 8 bases for V and 3 bases for J; bases not matched to a gene: 8. This CDR3 is built from 14 residues. The CDR3 DNA is TGTGCCAGCGCTATACCAGGGGGCGACTATGGCTACACCTTC. This gives the protein CASAIPGGDYGYTF.

A few counts support this clonotype. This chain connects TRBV7-9 to TRBJ2-3; D call uncertain. Deletions cut 3 bases from V and 4 bases from J, with 11 bases between. Germline CDR1 SEHNR, CDR2 FQNEAQ (reference sequence). CDR3 length: 14 amino acids. CDR3 nucleotide sequence: TGTGCCAGCAGCTTCAGTGGCGATGCAGATACGCAGTATTTT. It codes for CASSFSGDADTQYF.

The CDR3 DNA reads as TGTGCCAGCAGCTTGGCCCCGGGACCTTTGAGCAATCAGCCCCAGCATTTT. It is translated as CASSLAPGPLSNQPQHF. The rearrangement uses TRBV7-9 and TRBJ1-5; perhaps TRBD1 as D (5 bases). CDR3 length: 17 amino acids. Germline V gene sequence: CDR1 SEHNR, CDR2 FQNEAQ (reference sequence). Trimming left V 3 bases short and J 1 base short, with 16 bases between.

There are many counts of this clonotype. The CDR3 nucleotides are TGTGCCATCAGTGAGTCGGGGAATAGGGATGGCTACACCTTC. As protein: CAISESGNRDGYTF. The gene calls are TRBV10-3 and TRBJ1-2; no definite D call. Germline lookup yields CDR1 ENHRY and CDR2 SYGVKD. The ends were cut back, 0 bases at V and 6 bases at J, with 11 bases in the middle. This CDR3 is built from 14 residues.

The chain links TRBV27 to TRBJ2-7; 10 bases agree with TRBD1. V shed 6 bases and J 5 bases; nucleotides not matched to a gene: 10. Looked up from germline, CDR1 is MNHEY and CDR2 is SMNVEV (reference sequence). The length of the CDR3 is 15 residues. The CDR3 DNA reads as TGTGCCAGCAGGGGGGAGGGACAGGGGAGGCACGAGCAGTACTTC. Amino acids: CASRGEGQGRHEQYF.

As to this clonotype: Without the conserved terminal phenylalanine or tryptophan, this CDR3 likely stems from a read error. Because the CDR3's place on the DNA is in doubt, the DNA is left out and the CDR3 is given as listed by TCRdb. The J gene is TRBJ1-1, the V gene TRBV10-3. Germline V CDR1 and CDR2: ENHRY, SYGVKD. The CDR3 spans 16 residues, counting both ends. CDR3 sequence: CAISRGEGWGNTEALL.

V is TRBV19 and J is TRBJ2-7, with 10 positions matching TRBD1. This CDR3 has 14 amino acids. Trimming removed 5 bases from V and 8 bases from J; junction bases left unmatched: 9. Per the germline V gene, CDR1 is LNHDA and CDR2 is SQIVND (reference sequence). The CDR3 sequence: CASSAGTGAVQQYF. In nucleotides, the CDR3 is TGTGCCAGTAGTGCGGGGACAGGGGCTGTCCAGCAGTACTTC.

The V gene is TRBV7-9, the J gene TRBJ1-4; 10 nucleotides align to TRBD1. The junction had 7 bases not matched to a gene; V was cut back by 5 bases and J by 10 bases. CDR3 length: 14 residues. Germline CDR1 SEHNR, CDR2 FQNEAQ (reference sequence). The CDR3 region has the DNA TGTGCCAGCAGCGTAGGCGGGACAGGGGTAAAACTGTTTTTT. Its protein product is CASSVGGTGVKLFF.

In regard to this clonotype: One end of the junction fails to match germline, which may point to a read error. The chain combines TRBV7-9 with TRBJ1-1; no firm D call. The CDR3 covers 16 residues. Germline CDR1 reads SEHNR; CDR2 reads FQNEAQ (reference sequence). The CDR3 nucleotides are TGTGCCAGCAGCTTGAGGCGGGGAGCAGACAACAATGAAGCTTTCTTT. Its translation is CASSLRRGADNNEAFF.

Ten or more counts support this clonotype. The chain uses TRBV6-1 and TRBJ2-7, with D unclear. Germline assignment: CDR1 MNHNS and CDR2 SASEGT. This CDR3 contains 14 residues. The ends were cut back, 2 bases at V and 1 base at J, with 9 bases in the middle. For the CDR3, the DNA is TGTGCCAGCAGTGAAATCGGGTTATCCTACGAGCAGTACTTC. This translates into CASSEIGLSYEQYF.

The rearrangement joins TRBV24-1 to TRBJ2-5; 9 positions agree with TRBD1. The CDR3 covers 15 residues. In germline, CDR1 is KGHDR, CDR2 SFDVKD. With 4 bases clipped from V and 5 bases from J, the junction kept 7 bases outside the gene matches. The CDR3 region has the DNA TGTGCCACCAGTGACCCCGGGACAGGGTTGGAGACCCAGTACTTC. Its protein product is CATSDPGTGLETQYF.

This clonotype was seen many times. This sequence joins TRBV24-1 and TRBJ1-1, with 7 nucleotides matching TRBD1. Germline lookup yields CDR1 KGHDR and CDR2 SFDVKD. Trimming cost V 5 bases and J 5 bases; bases outside gene matches: 10. The CDR3 is 15 amino acids. The CDR3 here is CATSGNRGGRTEAFF. The CDR3 coding sequence is TGTGCCACCAGTGGAAACAGGGGAGGAAGGACTGAAGCTTTCTTT.

This clonotype has more than one count but fewer than ten. The chain is built from TRBV12-5 and TRBJ1-1, with a weak D call TRBD1 (5 bases). This CDR3 is 13 amino acids long. With 1 base removed from V and 7 bases from J, the gap between germline ends came to 10 bases. Germline lookup yields CDR1 LGHNT and CDR2 FRNRAP. The chain's CDR3 is CASGLGGGFEAFF. CDR3 DNA sequence: TGTGCTAGTGGTTTGGGGGGGGGGTTTGAAGCTTTCTTT.

In this sample, this clonotype turned up a few times. V is TRBV7-2 and J is TRBJ2-3; 9 bases agree with TRBD1. The CDR3 contains 13 residues. In germline, CDR1 is SGHTA, CDR2 FQGNSA. V gave up 10 bases and J gave up 4 bases; unmatched junction bases: 6. CDR3 nucleotides: TGTGCCACTACGACAGGGGGAGCAGATACGCAGTATTTT. Translated: CATTTGGADTQYF.

DNA for the CDR3: TGTGCCAGTAGTAACCGGGACAGGGGGCCGAAGGACACTGAAGCTTTCTTT. Translated, it gives CASSNRDRGPKDTEAFF. The chain couples TRBV19 to TRBJ1-1; TRBD1 aligns across 12 bases. With V trimmed by 4 bases and J by 3 bases, 9 bases remained unmatched. CDR1 is LNHDA and CDR2 is SQIVND in the germline V gene (reference sequence). This CDR3 is 17 amino acids long.

This clonotype was observed a handful of times. The rearrangement uses TRBV30 and TRBJ2-5; 10 nucleotides line up with TRBD1. CDR3 length: 16 amino acids. V gave up 1 base and J gave up 1 base; unmatched junction bases: 6. Germline V gives CDR1 GTSNPN, CDR2 SVGIG (reference sequence). CDR3 sequence (DNA): TGTGCCTGGAGTGACGCTCGGGACAGGGGCCAAGAGACCCAGTACTTC. It specifies CAWSDARDRGQETQYF.

This clonotype was observed a handful of times. The chain employs TRBV5-1 and TRBJ1-1; 11 nucleotides match TRBD1. The CDR3 is made up of 14 amino acids. Trimming took 5 bases from V and 4 from J; bases not matched to a gene: 4. The germline V gene encodes CDR1 SGHRS and CDR2 YFSETQ. The CDR3 is CASREGTGGTEAFF. DNA of the CDR3: TGCGCCAGCAGGGAAGGGACAGGGGGCACTGAAGCTTTCTTT.